This TCR beta chain was documented in a study of blood T cells in healthy people across ages. A second about 6 to 12 cycle PCR used barcoded and J-beta primers. TCRdb independently ran MiXCR on the 5' RACE reads; one entry per CDR3 protein. Altogether roughly 900,000 distinct CDR3 sequences are present, about 48% being singletons, with the ten largest covering 10% to 15%. Trimming cost V 5 bases and J 2 bases, with 15 bases left between them. CDR1 and CDR2 from the germline V gene are MDHEN and SYDVKM. The CDR3 has 15 amino acids. This sequence joins TRBV28 and TRBJ1-1; D ambiguous. Material: blood. This TCR was sampled from a man between 25 and 39 years old in good health. CDR3 residues: CASSTSGLGNTEAFF. CDR3 sequence (DNA): TGTGCCAGCAGTACCTCGGGTCTCGGAAACACTGAAGCTTTCTTT.